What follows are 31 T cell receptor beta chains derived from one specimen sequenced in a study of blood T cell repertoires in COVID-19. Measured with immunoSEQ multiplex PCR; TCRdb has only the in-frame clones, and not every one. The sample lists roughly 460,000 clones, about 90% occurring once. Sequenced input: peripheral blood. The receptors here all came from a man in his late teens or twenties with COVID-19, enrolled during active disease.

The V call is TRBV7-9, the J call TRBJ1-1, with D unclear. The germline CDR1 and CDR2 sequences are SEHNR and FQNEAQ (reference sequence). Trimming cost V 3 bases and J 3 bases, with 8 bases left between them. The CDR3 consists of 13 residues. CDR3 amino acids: CASSFFGDTEAFF. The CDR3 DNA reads TGTGCCAGCAGCTTTTTCGGGGACACTGAAGCTTTCTTT.

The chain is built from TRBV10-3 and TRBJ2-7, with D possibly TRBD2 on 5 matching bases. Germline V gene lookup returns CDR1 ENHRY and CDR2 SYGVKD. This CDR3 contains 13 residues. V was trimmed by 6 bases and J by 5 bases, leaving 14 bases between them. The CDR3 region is CAIRGLGVDEQYF. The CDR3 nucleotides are TGTGCCATCAGAGGACTCGGGGTTGACGAGCAGTACTTC.

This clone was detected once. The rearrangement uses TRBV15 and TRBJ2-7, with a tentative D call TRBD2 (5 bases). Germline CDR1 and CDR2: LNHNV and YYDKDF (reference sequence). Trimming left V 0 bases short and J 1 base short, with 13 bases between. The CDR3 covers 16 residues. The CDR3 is CATSRELLGGSYEQYF. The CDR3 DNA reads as TGTGCCACCAGCAGAGAGTTGCTGGGCGGGTCCTACGAGCAGTACTTC.

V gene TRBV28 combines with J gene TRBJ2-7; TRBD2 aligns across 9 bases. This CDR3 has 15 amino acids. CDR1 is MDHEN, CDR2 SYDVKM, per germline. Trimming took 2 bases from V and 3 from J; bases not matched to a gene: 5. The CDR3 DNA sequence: TGTGCCAGCAGTTTAGGGCTAGCGGGACACTACGAGCAGTACTTC. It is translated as CASSLGLAGHYEQYF.

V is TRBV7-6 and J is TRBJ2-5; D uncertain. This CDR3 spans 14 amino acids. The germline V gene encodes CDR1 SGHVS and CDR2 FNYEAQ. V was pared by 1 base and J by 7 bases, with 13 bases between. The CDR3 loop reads CASSLGTTEGTQYF. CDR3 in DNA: TGTGCCAGCAGCTTAGGCACTACGGAAGGGACCCAGTACTTC.

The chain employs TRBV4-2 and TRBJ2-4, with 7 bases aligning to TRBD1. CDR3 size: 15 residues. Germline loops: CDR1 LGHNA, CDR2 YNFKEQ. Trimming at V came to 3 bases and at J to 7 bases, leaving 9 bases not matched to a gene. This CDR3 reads CASSQDTGTDNIQYF. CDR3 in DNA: TGTGCCAGCAGCCAGGACACCGGGACAGACAACATTCAGTACTTC.

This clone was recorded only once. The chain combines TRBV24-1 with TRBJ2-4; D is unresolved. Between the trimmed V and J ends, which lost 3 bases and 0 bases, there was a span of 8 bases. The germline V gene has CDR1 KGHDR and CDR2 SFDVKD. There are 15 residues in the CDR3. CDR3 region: CATSDKHTAKNIQYF. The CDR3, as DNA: TGTGCCACCAGTGATAAACATACAGCCAAAAACATTCAGTACTTC.

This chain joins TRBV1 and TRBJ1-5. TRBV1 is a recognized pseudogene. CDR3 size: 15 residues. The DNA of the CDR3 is TGCACCAGCAGCCAAGTTGACGGGTACAATCAGCCCCAGCATTTT. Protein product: CTSSQVDGYNQPQHF.

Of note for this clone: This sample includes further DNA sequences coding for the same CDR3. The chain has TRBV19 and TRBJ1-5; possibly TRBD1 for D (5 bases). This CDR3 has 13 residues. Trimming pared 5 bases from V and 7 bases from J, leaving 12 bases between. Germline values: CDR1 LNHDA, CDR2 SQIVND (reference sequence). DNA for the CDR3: TGTGCCAGTAGTTGGCAGGGTAACCAGCCCCAGCATTTT. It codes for CASSWQGNQPQHF.

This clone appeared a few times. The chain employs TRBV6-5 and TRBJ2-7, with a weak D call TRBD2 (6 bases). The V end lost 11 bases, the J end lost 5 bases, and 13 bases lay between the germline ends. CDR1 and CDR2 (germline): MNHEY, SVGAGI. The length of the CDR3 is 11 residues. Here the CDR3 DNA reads TGTGCCGGTTGGGGAGGCCACGAGCAGTACTTC. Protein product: CAGWGGHEQYF.

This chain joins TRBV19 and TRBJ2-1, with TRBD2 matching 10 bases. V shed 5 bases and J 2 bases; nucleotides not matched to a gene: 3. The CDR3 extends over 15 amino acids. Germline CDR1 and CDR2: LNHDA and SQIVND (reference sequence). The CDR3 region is CASSLAGGPYNEQFF. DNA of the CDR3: TGTGCCAGTAGTTTAGCGGGAGGACCCTACAATGAGCAGTTCTTC.

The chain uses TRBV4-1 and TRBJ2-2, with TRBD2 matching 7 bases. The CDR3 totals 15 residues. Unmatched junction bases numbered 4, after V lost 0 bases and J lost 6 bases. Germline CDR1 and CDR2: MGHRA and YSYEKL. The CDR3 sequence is CASSQERLAPGELFF. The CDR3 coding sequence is TGCGCCAGCAGCCAAGAAAGACTAGCCCCCGGGGAGCTGTTTTTT.

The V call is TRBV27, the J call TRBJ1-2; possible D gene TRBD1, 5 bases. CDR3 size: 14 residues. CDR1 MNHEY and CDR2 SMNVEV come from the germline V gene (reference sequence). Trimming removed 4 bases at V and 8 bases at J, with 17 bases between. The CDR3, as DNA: TGTGCCAGCAGTTCTAATTGGAGGGGCGTCGGCTACACCTTC. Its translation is CASSSNWRGVGYTF.

The CDR3 region is CASSLSGPGEQYF. DNA of the CDR3: TGTGCCAGCAGCTTGTCGGGCCCGGGGGAGCAGTACTTC. The chain uses TRBV7-2 and TRBJ2-7, with a possible D match to TRBD2 (5 bases). Per germline, CDR1 SGHTA and CDR2 FQGNSA. This CDR3 region has 13 residues. The ends were cut back, 3 bases at V and 7 bases at J, with 13 bases in the middle.

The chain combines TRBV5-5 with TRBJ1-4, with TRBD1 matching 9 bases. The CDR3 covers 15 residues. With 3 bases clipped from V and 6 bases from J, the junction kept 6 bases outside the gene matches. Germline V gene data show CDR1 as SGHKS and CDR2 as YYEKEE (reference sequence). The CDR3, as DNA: TGTGCCAGCAGCTCCTGGACAGGGGTGGATGAAAAACTGTTTTTT. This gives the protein CASSSWTGVDEKLFF.

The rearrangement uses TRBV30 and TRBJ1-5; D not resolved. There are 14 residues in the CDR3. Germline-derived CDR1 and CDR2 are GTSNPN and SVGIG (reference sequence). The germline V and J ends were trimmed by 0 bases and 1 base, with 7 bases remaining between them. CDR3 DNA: TGTGCCTGGAGTGTCGGGAAAAGCAATCAGCCCCAGCATTTT. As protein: CAWSVGKSNQPQHF.

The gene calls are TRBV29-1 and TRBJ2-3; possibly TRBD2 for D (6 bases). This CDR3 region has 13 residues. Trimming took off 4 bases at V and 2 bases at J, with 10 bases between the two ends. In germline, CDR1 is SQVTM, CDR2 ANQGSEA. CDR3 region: CSVAGRTTDTQYF. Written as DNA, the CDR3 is TGCAGCGTTGCCGGGAGAACCACAGATACGCAGTATTTT.

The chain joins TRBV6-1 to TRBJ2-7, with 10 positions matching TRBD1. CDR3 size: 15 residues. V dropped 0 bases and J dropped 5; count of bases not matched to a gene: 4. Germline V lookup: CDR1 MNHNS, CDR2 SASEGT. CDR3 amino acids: CASSEAGGTGDEQYF. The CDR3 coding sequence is TGTGCCAGCAGTGAAGCGGGGGGGACAGGGGACGAGCAGTACTTC.

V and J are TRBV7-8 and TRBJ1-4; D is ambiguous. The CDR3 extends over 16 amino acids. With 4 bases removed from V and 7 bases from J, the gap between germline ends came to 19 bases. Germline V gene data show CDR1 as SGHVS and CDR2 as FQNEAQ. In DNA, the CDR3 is TGTGCCAGCAGCTCACGGACGACACAAGAGGGTGAAAAACTGTTTTTT. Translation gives CASSSRTTQEGEKLFF.

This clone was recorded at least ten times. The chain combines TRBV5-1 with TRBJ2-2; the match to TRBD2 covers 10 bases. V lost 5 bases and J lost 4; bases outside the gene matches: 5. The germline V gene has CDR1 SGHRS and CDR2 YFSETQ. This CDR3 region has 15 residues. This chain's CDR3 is CASRSGGESTGELFF. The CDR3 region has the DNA TGCGCCAGCAGAAGCGGGGGGGAGTCCACCGGGGAGCTGTTTTTT.

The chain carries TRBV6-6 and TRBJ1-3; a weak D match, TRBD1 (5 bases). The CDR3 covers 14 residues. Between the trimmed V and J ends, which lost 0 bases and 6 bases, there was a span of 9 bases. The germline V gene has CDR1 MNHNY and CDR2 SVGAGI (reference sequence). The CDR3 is CASSYSGQPNTIYF. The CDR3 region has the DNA TGTGCCAGCAGTTACTCGGGGCAGCCAAACACCATATATTTT.

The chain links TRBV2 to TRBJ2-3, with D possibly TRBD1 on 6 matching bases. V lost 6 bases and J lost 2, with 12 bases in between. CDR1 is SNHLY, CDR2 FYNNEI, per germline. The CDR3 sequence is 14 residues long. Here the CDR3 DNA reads TGTGCCAGCAGAAAGGACAGCACCACAGATACGCAGTATTTT. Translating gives CASRKDSTTDTQYF.

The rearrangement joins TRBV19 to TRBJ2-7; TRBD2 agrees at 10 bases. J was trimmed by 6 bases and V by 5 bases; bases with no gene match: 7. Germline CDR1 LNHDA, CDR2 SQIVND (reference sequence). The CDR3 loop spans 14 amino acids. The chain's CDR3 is CASSETAGGFEQYF. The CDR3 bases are TGTGCCAGTAGTGAGACAGCGGGAGGGTTCGAGCAGTACTTC.

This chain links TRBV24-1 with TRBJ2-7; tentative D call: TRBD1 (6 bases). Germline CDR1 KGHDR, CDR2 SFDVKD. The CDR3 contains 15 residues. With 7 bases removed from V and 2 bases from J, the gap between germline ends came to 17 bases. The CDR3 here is CATSSSRGHTYEQYF. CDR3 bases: TGTGCCACCAGCTCATCCAGGGGACATACCTACGAGCAGTACTTC.

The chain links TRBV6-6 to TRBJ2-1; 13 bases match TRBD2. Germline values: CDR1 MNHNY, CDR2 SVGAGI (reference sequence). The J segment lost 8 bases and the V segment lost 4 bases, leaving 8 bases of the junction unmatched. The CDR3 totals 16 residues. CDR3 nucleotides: TGTGCCAGCAGTTCGGGACTAGCGGGGTCTAGGGATGAGCAGTTCTTC. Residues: CASSSGLAGSRDEQFF.

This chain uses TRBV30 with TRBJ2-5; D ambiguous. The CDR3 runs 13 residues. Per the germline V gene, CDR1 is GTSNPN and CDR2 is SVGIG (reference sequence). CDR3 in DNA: TGTGCTCCGCTCCGAGGCCTCGGAGAGACCCAGTACTTC. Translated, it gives CAPLRGLGETQYF.

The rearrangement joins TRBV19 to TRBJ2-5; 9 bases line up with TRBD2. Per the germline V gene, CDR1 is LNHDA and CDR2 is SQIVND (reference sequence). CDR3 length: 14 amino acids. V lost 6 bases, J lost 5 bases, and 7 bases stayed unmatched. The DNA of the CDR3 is TGTGCCAGTAGGGATAGCGGGAGATCGGAGACCCAGTACTTC. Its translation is CASRDSGRSETQYF.

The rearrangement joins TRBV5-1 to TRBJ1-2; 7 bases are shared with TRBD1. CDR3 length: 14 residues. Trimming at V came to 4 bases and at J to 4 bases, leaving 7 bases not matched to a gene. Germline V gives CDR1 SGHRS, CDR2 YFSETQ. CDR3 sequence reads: CASSQGQNLYGYTF. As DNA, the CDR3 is TGCGCCAGCAGCCAGGGACAGAACCTCTATGGCTACACCTTC. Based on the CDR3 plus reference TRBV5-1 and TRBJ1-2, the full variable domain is KAGVTQTPRYLIKTRGQQVTLSCSPISGHRSVSWYQQTPGQGLQFLFEYFSETQRNKGNFPGRFSGRQFSNSRSEMNVSTLELGDSALYLCASSQGQNLYGYTFGSGTRLTVV.

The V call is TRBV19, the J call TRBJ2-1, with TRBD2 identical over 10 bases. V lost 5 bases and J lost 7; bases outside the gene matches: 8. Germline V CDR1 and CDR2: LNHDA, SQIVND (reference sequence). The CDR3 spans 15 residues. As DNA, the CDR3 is TGTGCCAGTAGTTTATCAGCGGGGGGGCTGAATGAGCAGTTCTTC. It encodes CASSLSAGGLNEQFF.

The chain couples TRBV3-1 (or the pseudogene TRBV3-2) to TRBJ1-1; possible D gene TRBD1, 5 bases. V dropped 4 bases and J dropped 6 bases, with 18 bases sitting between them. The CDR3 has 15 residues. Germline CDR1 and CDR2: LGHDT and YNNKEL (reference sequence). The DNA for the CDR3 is TGTGCCAGCAGCCTCGGGGGGTTCGGGACCGCTGAAGCTTTCTTT. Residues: CASSLGGFGTAEAFF.

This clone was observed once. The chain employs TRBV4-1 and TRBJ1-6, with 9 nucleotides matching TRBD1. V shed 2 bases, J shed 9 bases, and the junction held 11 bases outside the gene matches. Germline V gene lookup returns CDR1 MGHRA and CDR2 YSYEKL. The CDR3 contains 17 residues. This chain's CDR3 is CASSQSQIGTGLSPLHF. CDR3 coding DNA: TGCGCCAGCAGCCAAAGTCAGATCGGGACAGGGCTTTCACCCCTCCACTTT.